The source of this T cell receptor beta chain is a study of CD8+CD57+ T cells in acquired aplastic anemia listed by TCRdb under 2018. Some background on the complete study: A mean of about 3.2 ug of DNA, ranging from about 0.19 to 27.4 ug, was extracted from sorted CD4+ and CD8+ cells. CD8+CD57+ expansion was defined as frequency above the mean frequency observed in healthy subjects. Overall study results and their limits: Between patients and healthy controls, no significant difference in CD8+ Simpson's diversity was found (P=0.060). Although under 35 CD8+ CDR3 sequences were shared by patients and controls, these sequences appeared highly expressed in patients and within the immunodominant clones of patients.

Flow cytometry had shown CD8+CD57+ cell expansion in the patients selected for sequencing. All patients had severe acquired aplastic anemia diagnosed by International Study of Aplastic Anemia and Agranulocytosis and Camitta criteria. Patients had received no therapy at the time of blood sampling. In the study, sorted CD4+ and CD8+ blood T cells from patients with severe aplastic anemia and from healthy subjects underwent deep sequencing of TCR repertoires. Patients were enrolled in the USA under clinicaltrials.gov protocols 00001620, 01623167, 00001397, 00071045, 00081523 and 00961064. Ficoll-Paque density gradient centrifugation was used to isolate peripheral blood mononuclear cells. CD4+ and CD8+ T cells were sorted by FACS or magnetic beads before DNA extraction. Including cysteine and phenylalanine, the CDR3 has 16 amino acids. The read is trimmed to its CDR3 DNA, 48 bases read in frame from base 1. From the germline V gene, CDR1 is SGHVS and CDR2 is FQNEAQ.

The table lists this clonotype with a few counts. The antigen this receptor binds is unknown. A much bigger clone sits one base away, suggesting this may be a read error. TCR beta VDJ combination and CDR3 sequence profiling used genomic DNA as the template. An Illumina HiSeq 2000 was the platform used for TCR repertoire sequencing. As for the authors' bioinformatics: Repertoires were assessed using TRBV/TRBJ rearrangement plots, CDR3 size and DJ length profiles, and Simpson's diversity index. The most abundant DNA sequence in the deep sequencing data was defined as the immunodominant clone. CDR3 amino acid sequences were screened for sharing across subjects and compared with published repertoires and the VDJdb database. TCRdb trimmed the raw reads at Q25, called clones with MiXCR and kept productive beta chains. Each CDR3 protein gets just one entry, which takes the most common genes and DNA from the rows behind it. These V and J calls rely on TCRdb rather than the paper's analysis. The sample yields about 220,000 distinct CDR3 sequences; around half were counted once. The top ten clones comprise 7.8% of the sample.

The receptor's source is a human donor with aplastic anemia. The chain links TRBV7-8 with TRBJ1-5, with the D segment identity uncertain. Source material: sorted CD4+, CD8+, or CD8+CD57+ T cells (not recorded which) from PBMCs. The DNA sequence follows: TGTGCCAGCAGCTTGTATCTCTCGGTTAGCAGTCAGCCCCAGCATTTT. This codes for CASSLYLSVSSQPQHF.